One and the same sample provided the 12 T cell receptor beta chains below, sequenced in a study of T cell responses to AZD1222 COVID-19 vaccine. Data came from immunoSEQ multiplex PCR; TCRdb stores just in-frame clones and leaves some out. The sample has around 58,000 clones, around 80% seen once. Specimen: peripheral blood, collected on day 0 of AZD1222 vaccination. The origin of the receptors is an adult in good health.

Only one count was recorded for this clone. V and J are TRBV18 and TRBJ1-6; 7 bases match TRBD1. The V gene's germline CDR1 is KGHSH and CDR2 LQKENI. This CDR3 contains 16 residues. J was trimmed by 5 bases and V by 3 bases; bases with no gene match: 7. CDR3 in amino acids: CASSPGTVGDNSPLHF. The DNA for the CDR3 is TGTGCCAGCTCACCCGGGACAGTAGGCGATAATTCACCCCTCCACTTT.

This sequence joins TRBV2 and TRBJ1-6; weak D call: TRBD1 (5 bases). The CDR3 length is 14 residues. Trimming removed 4 bases from V and 7 bases from J, with 11 bases in between. CDR1 and CDR2 (germline): SNHLY, FYNNEI. CDR3 bases: TGTGCCAGCAGTGGGGTAGGGGTGAATTCACCCCTCCACTTT. Translation gives CASSGVGVNSPLHF.

The chain has TRBV30 and TRBJ1-5; perhaps TRBD1 as D (5 bases). This CDR3 is built from 18 residues. Germline loops: CDR1 GTSNPN, CDR2 SVGIG (reference sequence). V lost 3 bases and J 0 bases, leaving 21 bases between the germline ends. This CDR3 reads CAWSRSGLGRYSNQPQHF. CDR3 DNA: TGTGCCTGGAGCCGAAGTGGACTGGGGCGGTATAGCAATCAGCCCCAGCATTTT.

The chain links TRBV6-1 to TRBJ2-5; 7 bases align to TRBD1. The length of the CDR3 is 14 residues. Germline-derived CDR1 and CDR2 are MNHNS and SASEGT. V gave up 1 base and J gave up 13 bases; unmatched junction bases: 12. CDR3: CASSEVGTVGYVYF. CDR3 DNA: TGTGCCAGCAGTGAAGTGGGGACAGTTGGCTACGTGTACTTC.

The chain recombines TRBV4-2 with TRBJ1-5, with TRBD1 as a possible D gene (5 bases). CDR1 LGHNA and CDR2 YNFKEQ come from the germline V gene. This CDR3 comprises 13 residues. Trimming left V 0 bases short and J 13 bases short, with 13 bases between. CDR3: CASSQEGFRGQHF. In nucleotides, the CDR3 is TGTGCCAGCAGCCAAGAGGGTTTCCGGGGGCAGCATTTT.

V usage is TRBV5-1 and J usage is TRBJ2-3; D unresolved. V lost 0 bases and J lost 0, with 8 bases in between. CDR3 length: 15 residues. The germline gives CDR1 SGHRS, CDR2 YFSETQ. As DNA, the CDR3 is TGCGCCAGCAGCTTGGCCGGAGCTAGCACAGATACGCAGTATTTT. Translated: CASSLAGASTDTQYF.

V and J are TRBV5-1 and TRBJ1-1; no firm D call. Germline V gene lookup returns CDR1 SGHRS and CDR2 YFSETQ. V was shortened by 4 bases and J by 3 bases, with 10 bases between the two germline ends. This CDR3 spans 13 amino acids. Here the CDR3 reads CASSPSPHTEAFF. DNA for the CDR3: TGCGCCAGCAGCCCGTCCCCCCACACTGAAGCTTTCTTT.

V gene TRBV6-5 combines with J gene TRBJ1-2; D is uncertain. Germline loops: CDR1 MNHEY, CDR2 SVGAGI. There are 15 residues in the CDR3. V was trimmed by 8 bases and J by 2 bases, leaving 18 bases between them. CDR3 loop: CASSRMVSENYGYTF. The CDR3 coding sequence is TGTGCCAGCTCGAGGATGGTCTCGGAAAACTATGGCTACACCTTC.

The chain uses TRBV5-4 and TRBJ2-6; D ambiguous. CDR1 is SGHNT, CDR2 YYREEE, per germline (reference sequence). CDR3 length equals 17 residues. The V end was cut by 0 bases, the J end by 0 bases, with 10 bases between. CDR3: CASSLEAFSSGANVLTF. The CDR3 DNA reads TGTGCCAGCAGCTTGGAGGCGTTCAGCTCTGGGGCCAACGTCCTGACTTTC.

V gene TRBV7-3 combines with J gene TRBJ2-3; either TRBD1 or TRBD2 may fit D (5 bases each). The V end was cut by 2 bases, the J end by 1 base, with 16 bases between. This CDR3 has 17 residues. CDR1 SGHTA and CDR2 FQGTGA come from the germline V gene. The CDR3 sequence is CASSLSPQGRGTDTQYF. In nucleotides, the CDR3 is TGTGCCAGCAGCTTATCCCCTCAGGGACGGGGCACAGATACGCAGTATTTT.

V is TRBV18 and J is TRBJ1-5; 7 bases line up with TRBD1. The CDR3 consists of 16 residues. CDR1 and CDR2 from the germline V gene are KGHSH and LQKENI. The J segment lost 9 bases and the V segment lost 2 bases, leaving 13 bases of the junction unmatched. The CDR3 bases are TGTGCCAGCTCACCATCCGGGACAGCCAGTGTCAGGCCCCAGCATTTT. It encodes CASSPSGTASVRPQHF.

V and J are TRBV10-3 and TRBJ1-1; no definite D call. Germline assignment: CDR1 ENHRY and CDR2 SYGVKD. Trimming took 3 bases from V and 0 from J, leaving 17 bases between them. The CDR3 contains 17 residues. The CDR3 nucleotides read TGTGCCATCAGTGATGAGAGCCTCCGGGCTTTGAACACTGAAGCTTTCTTT. Its protein product is CAISDESLRALNTEAFF.